This paragraph covers one TCR beta chain sequence. Since a much larger clone is just one base distant, this may be a read error. This sample is drawn from a study of early T cells in non-severe SARS-CoV-2 infection. The wider study: Sequencing of unsorted whole blood was done on bulk RNA, leaving chains unpaired.

Attachment of unique molecular identifiers was made to individual cDNA molecules. TCRdb independently ran MiXCR on the 5' RACE reads; one entry per CDR3 protein. The data show roughly 70,000 distinct CDR3 sequences, roughly 13% seen once. The CDR3 is 12 amino acids. Trimming left V 3 bases short and J 9 bases short, with 9 bases between. The sample comprised whole blood. The rearrangement links TRBV12-3 or TRBV12-4 to TRBJ1-5; unclear D gene. This sequence was found in an adult who was a healthcare worker with PCR-confirmed SARS-CoV-2 infection or an uninfected control (not recorded which). As DNA, the CDR3 is TGTGCCAGCAGTTTTCAGTGGCGGCCCCAGCATTTT. Its protein is CASSFQWRPQHF.